This TCR beta chain comes out of a study of OX40 agonist ivuxolimab in advanced cancers. Background on the study: Recorded diagnoses for dose-escalation patients were hepatocellular carcinoma, melanoma, renal cell or head and neck cancer.

Clones were sequenced by immunoSEQ multiplex PCR, and TCRdb holds only the in-frame ones, with some missing. Of about 150,000 clones listed, under 95% are singletons. General observations from the study: Individuals who were partial responders at 0.1-3.0 mg/kg had clonal expansion that ranked among the lowest.

As to this clone: The antigen is undetermined.

Germline lookup yields CDR1 ENHRY and CDR2 SYGVKD. Trimming took 10 bases from V and 0 from J; bases not matched to a gene: 9. The CDR3 spans 15 residues. The source is an adult with an advanced solid tumor such as melanoma, head and neck, liver or kidney cancer. This specimen was CD4+ or CD8+ T cells sorted from blood, taken in a trial of the OX40 agonist ivuxolimab. This sequence joins TRBV10-3 and TRBJ2-1; the match to TRBD1 covers 7 bases. Here the CDR3 reads CATLDRSSSYNEQFF. The CDR3 region has the DNA TGTGCCACTTTGGACAGGTCGAGCTCCTACAATGAGCAGTTCTTC.